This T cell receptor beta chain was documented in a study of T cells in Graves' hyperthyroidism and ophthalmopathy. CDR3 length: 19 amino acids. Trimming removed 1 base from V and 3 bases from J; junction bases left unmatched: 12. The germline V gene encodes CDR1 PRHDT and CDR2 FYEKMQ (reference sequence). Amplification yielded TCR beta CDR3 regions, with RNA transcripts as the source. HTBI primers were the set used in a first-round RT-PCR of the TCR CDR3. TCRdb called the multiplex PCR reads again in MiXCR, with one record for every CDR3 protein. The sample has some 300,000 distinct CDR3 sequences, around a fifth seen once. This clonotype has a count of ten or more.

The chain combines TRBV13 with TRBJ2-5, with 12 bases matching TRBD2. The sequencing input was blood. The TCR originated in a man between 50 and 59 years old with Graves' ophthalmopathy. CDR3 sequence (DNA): TGTGCCAGCAGCTTAGCCTATCGACTAGCGGGAGAAAAAGAAGAGACCCAGTACTTC. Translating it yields CASSLAYRLAGEKEETQYF.